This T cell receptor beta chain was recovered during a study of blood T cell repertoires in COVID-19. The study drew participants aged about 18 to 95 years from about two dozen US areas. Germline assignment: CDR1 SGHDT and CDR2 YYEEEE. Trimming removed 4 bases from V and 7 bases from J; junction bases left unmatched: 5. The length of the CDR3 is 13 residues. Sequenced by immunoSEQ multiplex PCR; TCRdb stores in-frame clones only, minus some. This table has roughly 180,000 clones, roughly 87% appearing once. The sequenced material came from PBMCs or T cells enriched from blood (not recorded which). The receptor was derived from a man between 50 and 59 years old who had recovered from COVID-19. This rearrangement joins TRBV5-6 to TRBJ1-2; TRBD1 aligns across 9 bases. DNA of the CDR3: TGTGCCAGCAGCACGACAGGGGGTACTGGCTACACCTTC. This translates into CASSTTGGTGYTF.